This T cell receptor beta chain originates from a study of regulatory T cells in long-lasting Graves disease. Both iRepertoire HTBI primers and Arm-PCR of CDR3 regions were used to build the TCR beta libraries. TCRdb used MiXCR to reprocess the multiplex PCR reads, holding one entry per CDR3 protein. The repertoire has under 300,000 distinct CDR3 sequences, approximately 20% of them found once; the top ten carry approximately 24%. Many counts were recorded for this clonotype. Time point of the sample: newly diagnosed GD, antithyroid drugs for less than 3 months. PBMC RNA served as the TCR library source. Sample: peripheral blood mononuclear cells (PBMCs), taken at new diagnosis, from a patient treated with antithyroid drugs. The source is a female donor with Graves disease.

The CDR3: CASSLVVNTEAFF. The CDR3 DNA reads TGTGCCAGCAGCTTGGTTGTGAACACTGAAGCTTTCTTT. V usage is TRBV7-2 and J usage is TRBJ1-1; D not resolved. This CDR3 is 13 amino acids long. Trimming took off 3 bases at V and 0 bases at J, with 5 bases between the two ends. Germline V gene data show CDR1 as SGHTA and CDR2 as FQGNSA.